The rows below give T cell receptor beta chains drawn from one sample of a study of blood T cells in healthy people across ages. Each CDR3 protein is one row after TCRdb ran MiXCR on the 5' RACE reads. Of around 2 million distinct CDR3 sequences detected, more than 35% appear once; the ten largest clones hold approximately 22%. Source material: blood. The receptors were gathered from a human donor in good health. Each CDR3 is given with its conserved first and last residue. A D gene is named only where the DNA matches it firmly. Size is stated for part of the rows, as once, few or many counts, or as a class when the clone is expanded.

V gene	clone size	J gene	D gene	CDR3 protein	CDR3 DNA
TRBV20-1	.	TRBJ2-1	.	CSATRPGNNEQFF	TGCAGTGCCACCCGCCCGGGCAACAATGAGCAGTTCTTC
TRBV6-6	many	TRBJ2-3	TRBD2	CASSYERGGTDTQYF	TGTGCCAGCAGTTACGAGCGGGGGGGCACAGATACGCAGTATTTT
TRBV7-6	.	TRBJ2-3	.	CASSLVGDPLVADTQYF	TGTGCCAGCAGCTTAGTTGGTGATCCCCTGGTGGCAGATACGCAGTATTTT
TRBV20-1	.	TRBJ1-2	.	CSASRQGRNGYTF	TGCAGTGCTAGTCGTCAGGGGAGGAATGGCTACACCTTC
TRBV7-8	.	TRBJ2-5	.	CASRSDNYQETQYF	TGTGCCAGCAGATCAGACAACTACCAAGAGACCCAGTACTTC
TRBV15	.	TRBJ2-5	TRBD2	CATSNIAGETQYF	TGTGCCACCAGCAACATAGCGGGGGAGACCCAGTACTTC
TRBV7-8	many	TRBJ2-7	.	CASSSLQGYEQYF	TGTGCCAGCAGCTCCTTACAGGGTTACGAGCAGTACTTC
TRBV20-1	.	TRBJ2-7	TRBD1	CSARDPGGSSGGYEQYF	TGCAGTGCTAGAGATCCAGGGGGCTCTTCGGGTGGCTACGAGCAGTACTTC
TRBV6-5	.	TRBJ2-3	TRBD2	CATRTSGATDTQYF	TGTGCCACGAGGACCAGCGGGGCCACAGATACGCAGTATTTT
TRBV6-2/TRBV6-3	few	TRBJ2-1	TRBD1	CASSAPDRDAEQFF	TGTGCCAGCAGTGCCCCCGACAGGGACGCTGAGCAGTTCTTC
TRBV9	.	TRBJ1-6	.	CASSVEVGNSPLHF	TGTGCCAGCAGCGTAGAGGTGGGGAATTCACCCCTCCACTTT
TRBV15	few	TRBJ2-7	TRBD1	CATSTSLGQGTLPSYEQYF	TGTGCCACCAGCACCTCCCTCGGACAGGGGACCCTCCCCTCCTACGAGCAGTACTTC
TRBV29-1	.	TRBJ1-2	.	CSVEFMGETCYGYTF	TGCAGCGTTGAATTTATGGGGGAGACGTGCTATGGCTACACCTTC
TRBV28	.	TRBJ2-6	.	CASSSKAGANVLTF	TGTGCCAGCAGTTCCAAAGCTGGGGCCAACGTCCTGACTTTC
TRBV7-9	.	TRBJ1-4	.	CASSGKGGIATNEKLFF	TGTGCCAGCAGCGGGAAGGGCGGAATTGCAACTAATGAAAAACTGTTTTTT
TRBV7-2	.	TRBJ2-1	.	CASSQTRGRYEQFF	TGCGCCAGCAGCCAGACGAGGGGCAGGTATGAGCAGTTCTTC
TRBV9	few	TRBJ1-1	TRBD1	CASSVQGVTEAFF	TGTGCCAGCAGCGTGCAGGGGGTCACTGAAGCTTTCTTT
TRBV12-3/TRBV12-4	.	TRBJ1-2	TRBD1	CASRRGQGPNYGYTF	TGTGCCAGCAGGAGAGGACAGGGACCTAACTATGGCTACACCTTC
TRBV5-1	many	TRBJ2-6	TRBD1	CASRGSSGANVLTF	TGTGCCAGCAGGGGGAGCTCTGGGGCCAACGTCCTGACTTTC
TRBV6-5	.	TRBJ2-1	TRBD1	CATTPGGEGWETQFF	TGTGCCACCACACCAGGGGGCGAAGGTTGGGAGACCCAGTTCTTC
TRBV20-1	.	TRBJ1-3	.	CSAQKRTDRENTIYF	TGCAGTGCTCAGAAGAGGACGGACCGTGAAAACACCATATATTTT
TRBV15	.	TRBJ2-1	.	CATSRTLALDNEQFF	TGTGCCACCAGCAGGACGCTAGCGCTCGACAATGAGCAGTTCTTC
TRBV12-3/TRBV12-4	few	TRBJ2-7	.	CASSFQTDRSYEQYF	TGTGCCAGCAGTTTCCAAACAGACAGGTCCTACGAGCAGTACTTC
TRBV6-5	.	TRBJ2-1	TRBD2	CASSPGLAGDGGEQFF	TGTGCCAGCAGTCCGGGGCTAGCGGGGGATGGGGGTGAGCAGTTCTTC
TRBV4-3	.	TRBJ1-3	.	CASSQLTGVSGNTIYF	TGCGCCAGCAGCCAACTGACAGGAGTCTCTGGAAACACCATATATTTT